This T cell receptor beta chain was sequenced during a study of human T cells and chemical hapten exposure. Regarding the study as a whole: Clustering by CDR3 similarity yielded significantly more large clusters from expanded TCRs than controls.

One entry per CDR3 protein results from TCRdb running MiXCR on the RACE reads. Here the sample spans about 90,000 distinct CDR3 sequences, about a tenth being singletons. This clonotype was observed a handful of times. The target antigen is unknown. As to time point: patch test 3, about 24 weeks after DPC sensitization. This sample's treatment: therapeutic diphenylcyclopropenone sensitization with weekly scalp DPC. The sample consisted of whole blood, taken in connection with sensitization to the hapten diphenylcyclopropenone (DPC). The receptor's source is a woman aged 25 to 39 with alopecia areata. Some clones in this sample may be carry-over from other donors' samples.

The CDR3 DNA is TGCAGCGCCGGGAACACTGAAGCTTTCTTT. Protein product: CSAGNTEAFF. V usage is TRBV29-1 and J usage is TRBJ1-1, with unresolved D. V was cut by 7 bases and J by 1 base, with 4 bases left in between. Per the germline V gene, CDR1 is SQVTM and CDR2 is ANQGSEA. This CDR3 spans 10 amino acids.